These 3 T cell receptor beta chains were sequenced from one sample in a study of chemoradiotherapy in HPV16-positive cancers. Clones were read by immunoSEQ multiplex PCR, and TCRdb kept only the in-frame ones, dropping some. The sample lists roughly 3,000 clones; 85% to 95% were seen once. The specimen was blood, collected from a patient who underwent chemoradiotherapy. These receptors all come from a human donor with HPV-associated anogenital cancer.

The CDR3 region has the DNA TGTGCCAGCACCGGCACAGGGAACTATGGCTACACCTTC. This gives the protein CASTGTGNYGYTF. The V and J genes are TRBV6-1 and TRBJ1-2; TRBD1 might be the D (6 bases). The length of the CDR3 is 13 residues. The germline V and J ends were trimmed by 7 bases and 2 bases, with 11 bases remaining between them. CDR1 MNHNS and CDR2 SASEGT come from the germline V gene.

The chain joins TRBV28 to TRBJ1-4, with 9 bases aligning to TRBD1. Per the germline V gene, CDR1 is MDHEN and CDR2 is SYDVKM. V shed 6 bases, J shed 2 bases, and the junction held 13 bases outside the gene matches. This CDR3 has 18 residues. The CDR3 region is CASSWGQGFSATNEKLFF. The DNA of the CDR3 is TGTGCCAGCAGCTGGGGACAGGGCTTTTCTGCCACTAATGAAAAACTGTTTTTT.

This clone was observed once. This chain joins TRBV29-1 and TRBJ2-1; D is possibly TRBD1 (5 bases). Germline V gene data show CDR1 as SQVTM and CDR2 as ANQGSEA. The CDR3 loop spans 11 amino acids. With 6 bases removed from V and 11 bases from J, the gap between germline ends came to 14 bases. CDR3 in amino acids: CSVPGYRKQFF. CDR3 DNA sequence: TGCAGCGTCCCAGGGTACCGTAAGCAGTTCTTC.